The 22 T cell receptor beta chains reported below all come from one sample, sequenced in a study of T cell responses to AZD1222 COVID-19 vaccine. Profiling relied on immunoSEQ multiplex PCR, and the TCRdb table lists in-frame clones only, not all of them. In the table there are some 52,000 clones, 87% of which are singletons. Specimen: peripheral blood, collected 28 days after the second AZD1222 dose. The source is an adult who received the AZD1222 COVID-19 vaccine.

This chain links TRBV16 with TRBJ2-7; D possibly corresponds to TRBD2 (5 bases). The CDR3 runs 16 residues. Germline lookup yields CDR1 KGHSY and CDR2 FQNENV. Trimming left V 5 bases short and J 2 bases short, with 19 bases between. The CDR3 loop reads CASSLSSGIEPYEQYF. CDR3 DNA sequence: TGTGCCAGCAGCTTAAGCTCCGGGATAGAACCCTACGAGCAGTACTTC.

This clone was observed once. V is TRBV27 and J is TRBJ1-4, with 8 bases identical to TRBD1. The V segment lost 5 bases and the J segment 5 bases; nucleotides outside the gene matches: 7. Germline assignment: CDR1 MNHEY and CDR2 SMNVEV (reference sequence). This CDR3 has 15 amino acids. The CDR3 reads CASSAHRGLNEKLFF. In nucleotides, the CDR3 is TGTGCCAGCAGTGCCCACAGGGGGTTAAATGAAAAACTGTTTTTT.

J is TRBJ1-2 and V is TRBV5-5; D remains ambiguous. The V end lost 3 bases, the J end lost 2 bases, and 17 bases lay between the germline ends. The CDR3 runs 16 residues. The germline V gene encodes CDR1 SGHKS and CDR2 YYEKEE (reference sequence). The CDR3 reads CASSSWWGALNYGYTF. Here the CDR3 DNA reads TGTGCCAGCAGCTCATGGTGGGGAGCCCTCAACTATGGCTACACCTTC.

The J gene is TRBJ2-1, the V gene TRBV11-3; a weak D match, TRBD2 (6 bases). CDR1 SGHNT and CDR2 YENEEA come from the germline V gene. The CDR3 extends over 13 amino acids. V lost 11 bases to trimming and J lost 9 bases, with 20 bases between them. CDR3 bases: TGTGCCTCGGGAGTCCAGGTTGACGGTGAGCAGTTCTTC. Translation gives CASGVQVDGEQFF.

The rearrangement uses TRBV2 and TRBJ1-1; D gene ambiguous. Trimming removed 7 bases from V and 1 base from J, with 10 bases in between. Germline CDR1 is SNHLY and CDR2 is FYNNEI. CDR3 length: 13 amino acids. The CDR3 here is CASNLMGNTEAFF. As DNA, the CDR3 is TGTGCCAGCAACCTAATGGGGAACACTGAAGCTTTCTTT.

Written as DNA, the CDR3 is TGTGCCAGTAGTATTAGCTCGGATAGCTTCAATCAGCCCCAGCATTTT. Protein: CASSISSDSFNQPQHF. The gene calls are TRBV19 and TRBJ1-5; D is ambiguous. From germline, CDR1 is LNHDA and CDR2 SQIVND (reference sequence). This CDR3 is 16 amino acids long. The ends were cut back, 3 bases at V and 3 bases at J, with 15 bases in the middle.

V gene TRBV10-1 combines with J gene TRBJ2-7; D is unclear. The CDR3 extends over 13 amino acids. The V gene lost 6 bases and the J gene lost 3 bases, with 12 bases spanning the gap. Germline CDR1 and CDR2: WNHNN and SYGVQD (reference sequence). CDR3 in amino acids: CASRGRPRYEQYF. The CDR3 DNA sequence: TGCGCCAGCAGAGGGCGACCCCGCTACGAGCAGTACTTC.

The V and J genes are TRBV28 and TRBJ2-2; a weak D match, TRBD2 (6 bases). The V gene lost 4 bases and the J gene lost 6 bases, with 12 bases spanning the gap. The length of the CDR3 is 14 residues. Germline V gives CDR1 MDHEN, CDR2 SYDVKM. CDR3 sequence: CASSSGLSPGELFF. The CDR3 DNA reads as TGTGCCAGCAGTTCGGGACTGTCTCCCGGGGAGCTGTTTTTT.

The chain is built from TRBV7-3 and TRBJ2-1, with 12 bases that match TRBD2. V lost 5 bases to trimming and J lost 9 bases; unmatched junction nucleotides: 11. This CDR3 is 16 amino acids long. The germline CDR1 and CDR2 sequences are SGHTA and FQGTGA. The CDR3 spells CASSQTGASGRGEQFF. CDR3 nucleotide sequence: TGTGCCAGCAGCCAGACTGGGGCTAGCGGGAGGGGTGAGCAGTTCTTC.

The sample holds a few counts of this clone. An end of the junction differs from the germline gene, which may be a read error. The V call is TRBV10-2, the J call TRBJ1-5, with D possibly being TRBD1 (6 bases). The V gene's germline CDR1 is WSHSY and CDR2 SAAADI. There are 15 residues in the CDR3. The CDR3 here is CASSSTGGSDQPQHF. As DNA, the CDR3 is TGCGCCAGCAGTTCGACAGGAGGTAGCGATCAGCCCCAGCATTTT.

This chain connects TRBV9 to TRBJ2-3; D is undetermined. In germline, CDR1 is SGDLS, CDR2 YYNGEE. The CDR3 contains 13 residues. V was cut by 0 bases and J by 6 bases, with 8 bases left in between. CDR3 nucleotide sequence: TGTGCCAGCAGCGTAGGAGAGTCGGATACGCAGTATTTT. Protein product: CASSVGESDTQYF.

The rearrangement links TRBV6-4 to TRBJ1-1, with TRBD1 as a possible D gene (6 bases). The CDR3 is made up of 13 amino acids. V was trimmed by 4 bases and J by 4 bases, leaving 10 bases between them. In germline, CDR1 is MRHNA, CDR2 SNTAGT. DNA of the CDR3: TGTGCCAGCAGTGTTGAGGGGGGCACTGAAGCTTTCTTT. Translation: CASSVEGGTEAFF.

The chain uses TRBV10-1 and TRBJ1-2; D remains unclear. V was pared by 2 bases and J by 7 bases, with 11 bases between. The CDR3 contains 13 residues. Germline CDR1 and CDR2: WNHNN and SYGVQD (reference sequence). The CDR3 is CASSEVVGRGYTF. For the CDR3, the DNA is TGCGCCAGCAGTGAGGTCGTGGGTCGTGGCTACACCTTC.

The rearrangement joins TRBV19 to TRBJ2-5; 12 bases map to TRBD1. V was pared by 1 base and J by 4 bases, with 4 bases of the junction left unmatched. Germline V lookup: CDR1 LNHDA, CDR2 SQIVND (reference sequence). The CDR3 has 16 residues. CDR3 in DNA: TGTGCCAGTAGTATAGCAGGGACAGGGGGCCGAGAGACCCAGTACTTC. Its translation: CASSIAGTGGRETQYF.

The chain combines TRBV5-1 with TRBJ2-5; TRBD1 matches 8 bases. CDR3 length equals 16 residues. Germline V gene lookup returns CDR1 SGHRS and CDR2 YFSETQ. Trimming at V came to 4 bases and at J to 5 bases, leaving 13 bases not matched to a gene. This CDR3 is CASSATGGNVKETQYF. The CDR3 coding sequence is TGCGCCAGCAGCGCTACAGGGGGGAATGTAAAGGAGACCCAGTACTTC.

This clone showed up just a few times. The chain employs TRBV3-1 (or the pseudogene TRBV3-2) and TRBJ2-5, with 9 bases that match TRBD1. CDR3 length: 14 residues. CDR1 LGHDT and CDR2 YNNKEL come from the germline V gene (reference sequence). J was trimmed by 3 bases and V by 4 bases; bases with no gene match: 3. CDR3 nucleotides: TGTGCCAGCAGCCCTCGGGACAGGGAAGAGACCCAGTACTTC. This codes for CASSPRDREETQYF.

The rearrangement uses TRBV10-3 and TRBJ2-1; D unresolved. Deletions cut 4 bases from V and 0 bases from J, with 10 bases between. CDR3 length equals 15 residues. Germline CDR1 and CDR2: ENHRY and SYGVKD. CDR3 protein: CAISGGGSSYNEQFF. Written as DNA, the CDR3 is TGTGCCATCAGTGGGGGTGGTAGCTCCTACAATGAGCAGTTCTTC.

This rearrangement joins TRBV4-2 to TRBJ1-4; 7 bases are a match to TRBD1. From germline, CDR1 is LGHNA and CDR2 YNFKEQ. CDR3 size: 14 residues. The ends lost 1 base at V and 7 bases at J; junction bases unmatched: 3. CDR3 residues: CASSQGQGFEKLFF. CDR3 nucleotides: TGTGCCAGCAGCCAAGGACAGGGTTTTGAAAAACTGTTTTTT.

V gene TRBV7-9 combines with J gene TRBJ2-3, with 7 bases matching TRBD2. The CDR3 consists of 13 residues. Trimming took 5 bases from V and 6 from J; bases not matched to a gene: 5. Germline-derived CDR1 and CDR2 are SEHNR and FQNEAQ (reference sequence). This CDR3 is CASSPLAADTQYF. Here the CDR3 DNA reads TGTGCCAGCAGCCCTCTAGCGGCTGATACGCAGTATTTT.

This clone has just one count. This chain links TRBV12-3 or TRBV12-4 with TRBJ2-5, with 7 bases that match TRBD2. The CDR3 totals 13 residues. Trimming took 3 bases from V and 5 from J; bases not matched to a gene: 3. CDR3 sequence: CASSLSGIETQYF. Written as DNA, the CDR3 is TGTGCCAGCAGTTTGAGCGGGATCGAGACCCAGTACTTC.

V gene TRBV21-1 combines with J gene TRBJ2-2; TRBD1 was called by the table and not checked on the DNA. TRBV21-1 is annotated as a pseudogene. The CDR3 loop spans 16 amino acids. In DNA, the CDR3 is TGTGCCAGCAGCAGACGGGACAGGGCCTACACCGGGGAGCTGTTTTTT. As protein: CASSRRDRAYTGELFF.

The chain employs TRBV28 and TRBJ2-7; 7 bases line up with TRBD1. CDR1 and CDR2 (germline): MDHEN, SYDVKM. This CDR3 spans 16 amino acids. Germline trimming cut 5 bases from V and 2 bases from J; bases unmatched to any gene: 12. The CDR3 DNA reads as TGTGCCAGCAGTCCCAGACCAACAGGGGCGGCCTACGAGCAGTACTTC. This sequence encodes CASSPRPTGAAYEQYF.